Below are 9 T cell receptor beta chains sequenced from a single sample in a study of molecular identifiers for immune sequencing clone quantification. MiXCR, run by TCRdb on the PCR reads, gives a single entry per CDR3 protein. The sample records 350,000 or so distinct CDR3 sequences, around a fifth being singletons. Source material: naive CD8+ T cells from blood, with Jurkat cell RNA spiked in. Subset denoted: FACS-sorted CD8+CD4-CCR7+CD45RA+ naive T cells. The receptors here all came from a human donor in good health. Some libraries in this study had Jurkat cell RNA spiked in.

This clonotype was counted ten times or more. This chain uses TRBV4-3 with TRBJ2-3; D perhaps matches TRBD1 (5 bases). Looked up from germline, CDR1 is LGHNA and CDR2 is YSLEER. This CDR3 has 16 amino acids. The germline V and J ends were trimmed by 0 bases and 1 base, with 11 bases remaining between them. The chain's CDR3 is CASSQDMQGGTDTQYF. In nucleotides, the CDR3 is TGCGCCAGCAGCCAAGATATGCAGGGTGGCACAGATACGCAGTATTTT.

The table lists this clonotype with many counts. This sequence joins TRBV4-3 and TRBJ1-1; D might be TRBD1 (6 bases). Germline V CDR1 and CDR2: LGHNA, YSLEER. The CDR3 loop spans 14 amino acids. Trimming left V 2 bases short and J 2 bases short, with 9 bases between. The CDR3 DNA is TGCGCCAGCAGCCAAACAGGGAAAAACACTGAAGCTTTCTTT. Protein: CASSQTGKNTEAFF.

Notes on this clonotype: This could be a read error, since a much larger clone is one nucleotide away. The V gene is TRBV29-1, the J gene TRBJ1-1; a possible D gene is TRBD1 (6 bases). The CDR3 runs to 14 residues. In germline, CDR1 is SQVTM, CDR2 ANQGSEA. The V and J ends lost 3 bases and 10 bases respectively, with 21 bases between them. DNA of the CDR3: TGCAGCGTTGAGGCGGAGGGGGGCTTGGCTGGAGCTTTCTTT. Its protein product is CSVEAEGGLAGAFF.

This clonotype was seen many times. This chain uses TRBV7-9 with TRBJ1-1; TRBD1 matches 7 bases. V lost 5 bases, J lost 0 bases, and 6 bases stayed unmatched. This CDR3 contains 15 residues. Germline V CDR1 and CDR2: SEHNR, FQNEAQ (reference sequence). The CDR3 region has the DNA TGTGCCAGCAGCCCAGGGGGTTTCATGAACACTGAAGCTTTCTTT. This gives the protein CASSPGGFMNTEAFF.

This clonotype occurred once. One base away lies a much larger clone, so this may be a sequencing read error. The rearrangement joins TRBV3-1 to TRBJ2-7; no clear D. The CDR3 consists of 15 residues. Germline V lookup: CDR1 LGHDT, CDR2 YNNKEL (reference sequence). The CDR3 coding sequence is TGTGCCAGCAGCCAAGATTTGGGCACCGCCTACGTGCAGTACTTC. Encoded protein: CASSQDLGTAYVQYF.

V gene TRBV7-9 combines with J gene TRBJ2-5, with D perhaps being TRBD1 or TRBD2 (5 bases each). Trimming stripped 5 bases from V and 0 bases from J, with 7 bases between. Germline loops: CDR1 SEHNR, CDR2 FQNEAQ (reference sequence). The CDR3 has 13 residues. The CDR3 is CASSGTYQETQYF. The DNA of the CDR3 is TGTGCCAGCAGCGGGACGTACCAAGAGACCCAGTACTTC. Supplemented by reference TRBV7-9 and TRBJ2-5, the full variable domain reads DTGVSQNPRHKITKRGQNVTFRCDPISEHNRLYWYRQTLGQGPEFLTYFQNEAQLEKSRLLSDRFSAERPKGSFSTLEIQRTEQGDSAMYLCASSGTYQETQYFGPGTRLLVL.

Notes on this clonotype: A much larger clone sits a single nucleotide away, making a read error possible. The chain is built from TRBV2 and TRBJ1-4; the D is unclear. The CDR3 is made up of 11 amino acids. From germline, CDR1 is SNHLY and CDR2 FYNNEI. The V end was cut by 8 bases, the J end by 12 bases, with 13 bases between. The CDR3 DNA reads TGTGCCAGCGGTAAAGGTCGGGAACTGTTTTTT. This codes for CASGKGRELFF.

This clonotype was detected a few times. The chain links TRBV2 to TRBJ1-3; tentative D call: TRBD1 (5 bases). V lost 2 bases and J lost 0, with 14 bases in between. This CDR3 has 17 amino acids. Germline-derived CDR1 and CDR2 are SNHLY and FYNNEI. DNA for the CDR3: TGTGCCAGCAGTGAATTTTCAGGGTACAGCTCTGGAAACACCATATATTTT. Translated, it gives CASSEFSGYSSGNTIYF.

In its sample, this clonotype was seen many times. J is TRBJ2-7 and V is TRBV7-9, with D possibly matching TRBD1 (5 bases). This CDR3 region has 12 residues. Per germline, CDR1 SEHNR and CDR2 FQNEAQ (reference sequence). V lost 2 bases and J lost 4, with 6 bases in between. CDR3 sequence: CASSLKGYEQYF. In DNA form, the CDR3 reads TGTGCCAGCAGCTTAAAGGGGTACGAGCAGTACTTC.